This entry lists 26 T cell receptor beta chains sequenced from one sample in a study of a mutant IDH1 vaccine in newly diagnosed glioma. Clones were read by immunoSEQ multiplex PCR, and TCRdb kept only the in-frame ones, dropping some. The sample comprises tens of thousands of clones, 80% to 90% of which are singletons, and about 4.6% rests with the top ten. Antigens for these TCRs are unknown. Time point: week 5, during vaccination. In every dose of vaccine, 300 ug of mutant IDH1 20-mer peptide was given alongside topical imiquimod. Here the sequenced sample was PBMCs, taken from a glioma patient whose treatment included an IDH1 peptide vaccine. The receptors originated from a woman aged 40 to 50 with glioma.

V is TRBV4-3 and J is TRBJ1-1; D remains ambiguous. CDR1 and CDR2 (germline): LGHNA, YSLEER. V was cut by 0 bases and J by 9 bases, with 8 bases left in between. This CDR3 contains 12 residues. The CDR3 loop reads CASSQDKLQAFF. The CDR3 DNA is TGCGCCAGCAGCCAAGACAAGCTACAAGCTTTCTTT.

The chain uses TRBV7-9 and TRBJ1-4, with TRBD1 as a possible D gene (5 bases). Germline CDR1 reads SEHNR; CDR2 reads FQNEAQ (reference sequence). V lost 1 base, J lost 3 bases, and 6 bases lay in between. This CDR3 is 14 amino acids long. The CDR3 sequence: CASSLGGANEKLFF. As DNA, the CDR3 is TGTGCCAGCAGCTTAGGAGGGGCTAATGAAAAACTGTTTTTT.

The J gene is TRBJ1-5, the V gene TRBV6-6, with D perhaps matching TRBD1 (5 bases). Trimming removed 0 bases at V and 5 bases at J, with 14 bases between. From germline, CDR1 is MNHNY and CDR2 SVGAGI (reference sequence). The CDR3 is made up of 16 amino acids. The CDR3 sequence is CASSYSGQVKDQPQHF. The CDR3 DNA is TGTGCCAGCAGTTACTCGGGGCAGGTTAAGGATCAGCCCCAGCATTTT.

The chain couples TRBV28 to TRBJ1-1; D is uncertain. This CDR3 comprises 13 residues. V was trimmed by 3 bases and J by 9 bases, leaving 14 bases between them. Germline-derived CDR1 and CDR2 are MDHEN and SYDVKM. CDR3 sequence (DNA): TGTGCCAGCAGTTTGTTCCCAGGTAGCAAAGCTTTCTTT. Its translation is CASSLFPGSKAFF.

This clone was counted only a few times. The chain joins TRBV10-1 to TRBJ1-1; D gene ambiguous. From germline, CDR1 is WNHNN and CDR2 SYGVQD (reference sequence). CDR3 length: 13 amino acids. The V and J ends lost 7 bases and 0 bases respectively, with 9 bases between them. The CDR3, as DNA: TGCGCCAGCAAGTGGCAGCTGAACACTGAAGCTTTCTTT. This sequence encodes CASKWQLNTEAFF.

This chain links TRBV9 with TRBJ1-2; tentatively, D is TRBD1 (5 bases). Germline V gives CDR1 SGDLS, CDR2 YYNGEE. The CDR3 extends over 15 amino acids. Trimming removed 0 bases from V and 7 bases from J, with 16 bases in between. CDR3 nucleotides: TGTGCCAGCAGCGTAGGGGACCCAAAAGGGGTTGGCTACACCTTC. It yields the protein CASSVGDPKGVGYTF.

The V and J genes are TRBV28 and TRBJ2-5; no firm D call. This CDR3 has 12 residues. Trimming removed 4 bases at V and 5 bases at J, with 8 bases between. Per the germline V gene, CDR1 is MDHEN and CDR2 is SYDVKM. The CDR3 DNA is TGTGCCAGCAGTTCGGGCCCCGAGACCCAGTACTTC. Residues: CASSSGPETQYF.

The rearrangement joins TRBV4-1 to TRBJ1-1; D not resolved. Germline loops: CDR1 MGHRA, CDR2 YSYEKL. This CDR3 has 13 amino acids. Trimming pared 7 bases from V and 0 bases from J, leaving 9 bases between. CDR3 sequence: CASMRELNTEAFF. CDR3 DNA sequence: TGCGCCAGCATGCGGGAGTTGAACACTGAAGCTTTCTTT.

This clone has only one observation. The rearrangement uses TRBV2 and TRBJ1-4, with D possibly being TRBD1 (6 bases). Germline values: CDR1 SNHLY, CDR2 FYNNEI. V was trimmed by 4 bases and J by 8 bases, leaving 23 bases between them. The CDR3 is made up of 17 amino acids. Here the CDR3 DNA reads TGTGCCAGCAGTGCATTGCTACTGGCTGAGGGGGGGGAAAAACTGTTTTTT. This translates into CASSALLLAEGGEKLFF.

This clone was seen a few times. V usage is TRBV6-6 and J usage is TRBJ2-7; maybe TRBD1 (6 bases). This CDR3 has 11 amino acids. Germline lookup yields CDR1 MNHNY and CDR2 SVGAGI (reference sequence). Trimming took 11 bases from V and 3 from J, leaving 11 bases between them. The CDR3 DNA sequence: TGTGCCTCAGGGGATCTCTACGAGCAGTACTTC. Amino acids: CASGDLYEQYF.

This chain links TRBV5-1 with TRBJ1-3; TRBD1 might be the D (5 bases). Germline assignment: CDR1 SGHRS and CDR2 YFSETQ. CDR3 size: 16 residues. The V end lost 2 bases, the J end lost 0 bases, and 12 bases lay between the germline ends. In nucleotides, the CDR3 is TGCGCCAGCAGCTTCGAGGGAGGGACCTCTGGAAACACCATATATTTT. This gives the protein CASSFEGGTSGNTIYF.

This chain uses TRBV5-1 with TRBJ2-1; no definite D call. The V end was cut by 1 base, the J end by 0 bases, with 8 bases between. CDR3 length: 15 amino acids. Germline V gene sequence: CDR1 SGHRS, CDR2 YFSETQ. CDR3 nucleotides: TGCGCCAGCAGCTTGTCTGCGCACTCCTACAATGAGCAGTTCTTC. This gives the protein CASSLSAHSYNEQFF. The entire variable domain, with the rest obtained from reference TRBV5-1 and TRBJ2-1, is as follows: KAGVTQTPRYLIKTRGQQVTLSCSPISGHRSVSWYQQTPGQGLQFLFEYFSETQRNKGNFPGRFSGRQFSNSRSEMNVSTLELGDSALYLCASSLSAHSYNEQFFGPGTRLTVL.

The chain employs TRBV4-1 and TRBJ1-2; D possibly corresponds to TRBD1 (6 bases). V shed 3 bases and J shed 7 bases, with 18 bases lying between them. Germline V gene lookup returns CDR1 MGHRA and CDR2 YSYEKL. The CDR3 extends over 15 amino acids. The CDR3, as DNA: TGCGCCAGCAGCCAGGCCGGGACCCAAGGGGGTGGCTACACCTTC. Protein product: CASSQAGTQGGGYTF.

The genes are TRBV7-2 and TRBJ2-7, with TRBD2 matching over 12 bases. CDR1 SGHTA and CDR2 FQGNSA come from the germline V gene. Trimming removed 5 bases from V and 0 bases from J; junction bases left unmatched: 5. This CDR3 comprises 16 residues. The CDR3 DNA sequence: TGTGCCAGCAGCGCCACTAGCGGGGGGAGCTCCTACGAGCAGTACTTC. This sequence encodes CASSATSGGSSYEQYF.

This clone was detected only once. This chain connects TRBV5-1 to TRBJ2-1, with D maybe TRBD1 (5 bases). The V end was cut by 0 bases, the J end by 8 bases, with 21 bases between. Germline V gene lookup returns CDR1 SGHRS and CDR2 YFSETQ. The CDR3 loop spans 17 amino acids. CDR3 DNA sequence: TGCGCCAGCAGCTTGGCCGGTAGAGTAGGGTTAGGGGATGAGCAGTTCTTC. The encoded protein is CASSLAGRVGLGDEQFF. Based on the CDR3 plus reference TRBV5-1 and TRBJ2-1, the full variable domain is KAGVTQTPRYLIKTRGQQVTLSCSPISGHRSVSWYQQTPGQGLQFLFEYFSETQRNKGNFPGRFSGRQFSNSRSEMNVSTLELGDSALYLCASSLAGRVGLGDEQFFGPGTRLTVL.

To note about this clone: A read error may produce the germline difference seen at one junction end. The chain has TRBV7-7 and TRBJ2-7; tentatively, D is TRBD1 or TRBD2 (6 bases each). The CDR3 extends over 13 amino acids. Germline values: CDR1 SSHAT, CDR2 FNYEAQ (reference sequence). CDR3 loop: CASSAGEDYEQYF. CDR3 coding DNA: TGTGCTAGCAGCGCAGGGGAGGACTACGAGCAGTACTTC.

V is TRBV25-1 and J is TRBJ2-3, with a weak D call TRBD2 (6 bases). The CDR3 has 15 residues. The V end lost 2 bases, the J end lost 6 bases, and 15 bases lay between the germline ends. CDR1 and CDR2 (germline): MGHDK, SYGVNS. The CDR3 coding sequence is TGTGCCAGCAGTGAAGAGCGGGCGGACCTGGATACGCAGTATTTT. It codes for CASSEERADLDTQYF.

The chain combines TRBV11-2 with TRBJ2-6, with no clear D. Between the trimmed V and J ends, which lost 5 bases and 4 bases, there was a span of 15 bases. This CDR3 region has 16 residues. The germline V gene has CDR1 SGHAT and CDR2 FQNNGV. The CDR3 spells CASSPTAMSGANVLTF. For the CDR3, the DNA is TGTGCCAGCAGCCCCACGGCCATGTCCGGGGCCAACGTCCTGACTTTC.

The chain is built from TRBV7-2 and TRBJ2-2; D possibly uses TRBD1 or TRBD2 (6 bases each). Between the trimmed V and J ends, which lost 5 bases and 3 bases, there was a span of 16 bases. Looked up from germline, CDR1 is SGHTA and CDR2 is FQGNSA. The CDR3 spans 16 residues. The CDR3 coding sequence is TGTGCCAGCAGCCGGGCGAGGGGGGCCGACACCGGGGAGCTGTTTTTT. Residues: CASSRARGADTGELFF.

CDR3 sequence reads: CASSGGQGRTNEKLFF. DNA for the CDR3: TGCGCCAGCAGCGGGGGACAGGGGCGAACTAATGAAAAACTGTTTTTT. V and J are TRBV5-1 and TRBJ1-4, with 10 bases matching TRBD1. Trimming removed 4 bases from V and 1 base from J; junction bases left unmatched: 4. Germline values: CDR1 SGHRS, CDR2 YFSETQ. CDR3 size: 16 residues.

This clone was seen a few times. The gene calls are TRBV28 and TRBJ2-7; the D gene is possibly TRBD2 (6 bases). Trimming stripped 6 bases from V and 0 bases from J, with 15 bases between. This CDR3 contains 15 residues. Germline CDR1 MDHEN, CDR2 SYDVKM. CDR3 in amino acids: CASRSGTGSSYEQYF. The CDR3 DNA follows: TGTGCCAGCAGGTCCGGGACTGGAAGCTCCTACGAGCAGTACTTC. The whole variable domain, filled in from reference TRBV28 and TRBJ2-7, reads DVKVTQSSRYLVKRTGEKVFLECVQDMDHENMFWYRQDPGLGLRLIYFSYDVKMKEKGDIPEGYSVSREKKERFSLILESASTNQTSMYLCASRSGTGSSYEQYFGPGTRLTVT.

Here the CDR3 reads CASSGQGISNTEAFF. Written as DNA, the CDR3 is TGTGCCAGCAGTGGACAGGGTATATCGAACACTGAAGCTTTCTTT. This chain joins TRBV2 and TRBJ1-1; 7 bases are a match to TRBD1. The CDR3 is 15 amino acids. CDR1 and CDR2 (germline): SNHLY, FYNNEI. Germline trimming cut 4 bases from V and 1 base from J; bases unmatched to any gene: 6.

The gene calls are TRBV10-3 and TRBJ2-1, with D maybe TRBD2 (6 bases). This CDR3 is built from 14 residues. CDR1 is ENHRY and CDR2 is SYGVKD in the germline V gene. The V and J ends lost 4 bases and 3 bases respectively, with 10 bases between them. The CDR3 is CAISAGTVYNEQFF. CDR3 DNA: TGTGCCATCAGTGCCGGGACTGTCTACAATGAGCAGTTCTTC.

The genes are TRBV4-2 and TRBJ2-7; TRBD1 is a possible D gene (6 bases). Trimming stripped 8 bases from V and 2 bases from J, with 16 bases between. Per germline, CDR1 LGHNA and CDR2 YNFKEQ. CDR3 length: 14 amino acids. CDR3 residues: CASAGVGQTYEQYF. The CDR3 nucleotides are TGTGCCAGCGCTGGAGTAGGACAGACCTACGAGCAGTACTTC.

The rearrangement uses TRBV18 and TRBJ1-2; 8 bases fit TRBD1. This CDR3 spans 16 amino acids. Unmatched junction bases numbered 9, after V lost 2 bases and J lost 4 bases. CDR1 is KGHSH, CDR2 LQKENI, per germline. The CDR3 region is CASSPTTGEVGYGYTF. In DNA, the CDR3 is TGTGCCAGCTCACCAACGACAGGGGAAGTTGGCTATGGCTACACCTTC. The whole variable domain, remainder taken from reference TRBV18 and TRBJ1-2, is NAGVMQNPRHLVRRRGQEARLRCSPMKGHSHVYWYRQLPEEGLKFMVYLQKENIIDESGMPKERFSAEFPKEGPSILRIQQVVRGDSAAYFCASSPTTGEVGYGYTFGSGTRLTVV.

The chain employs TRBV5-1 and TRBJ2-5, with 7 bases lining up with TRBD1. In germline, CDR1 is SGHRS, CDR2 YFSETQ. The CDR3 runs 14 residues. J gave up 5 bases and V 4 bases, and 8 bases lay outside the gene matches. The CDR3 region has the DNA TGCGCCAGCAGCCGGGACAGCCCGGGGGAGACCCAGTACTTC. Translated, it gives CASSRDSPGETQYF. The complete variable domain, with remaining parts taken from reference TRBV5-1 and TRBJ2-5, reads KAGVTQTPRYLIKTRGQQVTLSCSPISGHRSVSWYQQTPGQGLQFLFEYFSETQRNKGNFPGRFSGRQFSNSRSEMNVSTLELGDSALYLCASSRDSPGETQYFGPGTRLLVL.